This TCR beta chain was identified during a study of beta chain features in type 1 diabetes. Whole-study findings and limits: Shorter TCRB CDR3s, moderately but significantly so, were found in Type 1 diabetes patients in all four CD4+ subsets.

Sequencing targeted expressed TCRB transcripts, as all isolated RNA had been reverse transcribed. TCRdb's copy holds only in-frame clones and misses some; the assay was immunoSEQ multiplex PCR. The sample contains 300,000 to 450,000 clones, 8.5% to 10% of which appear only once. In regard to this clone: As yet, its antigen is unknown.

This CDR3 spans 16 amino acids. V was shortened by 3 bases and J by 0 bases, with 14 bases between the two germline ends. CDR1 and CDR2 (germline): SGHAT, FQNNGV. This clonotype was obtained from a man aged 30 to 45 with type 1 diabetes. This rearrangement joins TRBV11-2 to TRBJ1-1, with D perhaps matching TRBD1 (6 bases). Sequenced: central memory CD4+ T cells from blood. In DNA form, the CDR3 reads TGTGCCAGCAGCTTCGCAGGGGCAGGGGTGAACACTGAAGCTTTCTTT. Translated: CASSFAGAGVNTEAFF.